The next 18 T cell receptor beta chains were all read from a single sample in a study of blood T cell repertoires in COVID-19. Clones were sequenced by immunoSEQ multiplex PCR, and TCRdb holds only the in-frame ones, with some missing. The table records 380,000 or so clones, 80% to 90% of them present only once. Sequencing was carried out using peripheral blood. These receptors all stem from a man aged 40-55 years with acute or convalescent COVID-19.

This clone is a singleton in its sample. The chain is built from TRBV28 and TRBJ2-7; a weak D match, TRBD1 (8 bases). This CDR3 contains 16 residues. CDR1 MDHEN and CDR2 SYDVKM come from the germline V gene. Deletions cut 0 bases from V and 4 bases from J, with 16 bases between. DNA of the CDR3: TGTGCCAGCAGTTTATGGGACAGGGAGGGGCCTTACGAGCAGTACTTC. Encoded protein: CASSLWDREGPYEQYF.

V usage is TRBV7-9 and J usage is TRBJ2-2; TRBD1 matches at 11 bases. After removal of 2 bases from V and 3 bases from J, the junction contained 5 bases not matched to a gene. This CDR3 is 17 amino acids long. CDR1 SEHNR and CDR2 FQNEAQ come from the germline V gene (reference sequence). The chain's CDR3 is CASSLRTGGVDTGELFF. In DNA, the CDR3 is TGTGCCAGCAGCTTACGGACAGGGGGCGTCGACACCGGGGAGCTGTTTTTT.

Details on this clone: Its ends do not fully match the called genes, so a read error is possible. The chain employs TRBV6-5 and TRBJ1-1; TRBD1 might be the D (5 bases). This CDR3 is 12 amino acids long. Germline values: CDR1 MNHEY, CDR2 SVGAGI. This CDR3 is CASSTPPSTAHF. Written as DNA, the CDR3 is TGTGCCAGCAGTACCCCTCCTTCGACAGCACACTTT.

The gene calls are TRBV28 and TRBJ2-2, with TRBD1 matching over 10 bases. The CDR3 is 17 amino acids. CDR1 is MDHEN and CDR2 is SYDVKM in the germline V gene. Losses at the gene ends were 6 bases for V and 3 bases for J; bases not matched to a gene: 10. Written as DNA, the CDR3 is TGTGCCAGCAGCCAATCGACAGGGGGCCTGTACACCGGGGAGCTGTTTTTT. Translation gives CASSQSTGGLYTGELFF.

CDR3 nucleotides: TGTGCCAGCAGCCCTATCGCGGCGGGGCGCACAGATACGCAGTATTTT. Translated: CASSPIAAGRTDTQYF. The V call is TRBV5-6, the J call TRBJ2-3; D is possibly TRBD2 (6 bases). Trimming took off 4 bases at V and 1 base at J, with 16 bases between the two ends. The length of the CDR3 is 16 residues. Germline V gene sequence: CDR1 SGHDT, CDR2 YYEEEE.

The chain couples TRBV7-9 to TRBJ1-5; a weak D match, TRBD1 (6 bases). Trimming cost V 6 bases and J 5 bases, with 17 bases left between them. The CDR3 loop spans 15 amino acids. Germline values: CDR1 SEHNR, CDR2 FQNEAQ (reference sequence). The CDR3 DNA reads TGTGCCAGCAGTCCACACGGGGGGCGCGATCAGCCCCAGCATTTT. Residues: CASSPHGGRDQPQHF.

This sequence joins TRBV6-5 and TRBJ1-2; perhaps TRBD1 as D (5 bases). Germline V CDR1 and CDR2: MNHEY, SVGAGI. V was cut by 4 bases and J by 0 bases, with 9 bases left in between. This CDR3 is 14 amino acids long. The CDR3 DNA sequence: TGTGCCAGCAGTTTCGGGGGGGCTAACTATGGCTACACCTTC. Its protein product is CASSFGGANYGYTF.

This sequence joins TRBV3-1 (or the pseudogene TRBV3-2) and TRBJ2-7, with D perhaps matching TRBD2 (5 bases). The CDR3 is 14 residues long. V lost 2 bases to trimming and J lost 5 bases, with 13 bases between them. Germline CDR1 LGHDT, CDR2 YNNKEL (reference sequence). CDR3 in amino acids: CASSQSYGRDEQYF. CDR3 nucleotide sequence: TGTGCCAGCAGCCAATCGTACGGGCGGGACGAGCAGTACTTC.

The V gene is TRBV29-1, the J gene TRBJ2-1; tentative D call: TRBD1 (6 bases). The CDR3 consists of 14 residues. Germline values: CDR1 SQVTM, CDR2 ANQGSEA. V lost 6 bases to trimming and J lost 0 bases, with 12 bases between them. The CDR3 is CSVTGTPSYNEQFF. The CDR3 bases are TGCAGCGTGACCGGGACACCCTCCTACAATGAGCAGTTCTTC.

This clone came up a few times. J is TRBJ1-1 and V is TRBV6-1; D is unclear. CDR1 MNHNS and CDR2 SASEGT come from the germline V gene. CDR3 length equals 15 residues. V shed 2 bases and J shed 1 base, with 11 bases lying between them. This CDR3 is CASSELVEGNTEAFF. CDR3 DNA sequence: TGTGCCAGCAGTGAATTGGTAGAGGGGAACACTGAAGCTTTCTTT.

J is TRBJ1-1 and V is TRBV20-1; D remains unclear. CDR3 length: 15 amino acids. Germline CDR1 reads DFQATT; CDR2 reads SNEGSKA (reference sequence). V lost 3 bases to trimming and J lost 1 base, with 15 bases between them. In nucleotides, the CDR3 is TGCAGTGCTAGTCCCCTACAGAACCAGAACACTGAAGCTTTCTTT. Translation gives CSASPLQNQNTEAFF.

The V gene is TRBV7-2, the J gene TRBJ2-1; D is unclear. V dropped 1 base and J dropped 6 bases, with 22 bases sitting between them. The CDR3 covers 18 residues. Germline V lookup: CDR1 SGHTA, CDR2 FQGNSA. CDR3 DNA: TGTGCCAGCAGCTTAGTGAGCAGGCGCAGAATCCGACCCAATGAGCAGTTCTTC. Its protein is CASSLVSRRRIRPNEQFF.

The chain joins TRBV7-6 to TRBJ1-2, with a weak D call TRBD1 (6 bases). This CDR3 is 15 amino acids long. Germline CDR1 reads SGHVS; CDR2 reads FNYEAQ. The V end was cut by 0 bases, the J end by 2 bases, with 10 bases between. The CDR3 here is CASSLAADRNYGYTF. The CDR3 coding sequence is TGTGCCAGCAGCTTAGCGGCCGACAGGAACTATGGCTACACCTTC.

V is TRBV11-3 and J is TRBJ1-1; D perhaps matches TRBD1 (5 bases). Trimming removed 2 bases from V and 5 bases from J, with 12 bases in between. CDR1 is SGHNT, CDR2 YENEEA, per germline. This CDR3 region has 14 residues. CDR3 protein: CASSLYGGRTEAFF. DNA of the CDR3: TGTGCCAGCAGCTTATACGGGGGTCGGACTGAAGCTTTCTTT. Based on the CDR3 plus reference TRBV11-3 and TRBJ1-1, the full variable domain is EAGVVQSPRYKIIEKKQPVAFWCNPISGHNTLYWYLQNLGQGPELLIRYENEEAVDDSQLPKDRFSAERLKGVDSTLKIQPAELGDSAVYLCASSLYGGRTEAFFGQGTRLTVV.

This sequence joins TRBV13 and TRBJ1-2; TRBD1 matches 7 bases. The V and J ends lost 8 bases and 3 bases, in that order; junction bases with no gene match: 6. Germline V lookup: CDR1 PRHDT, CDR2 FYEKMQ (reference sequence). The CDR3 totals 13 residues. CDR3 DNA sequence: TGTGCCAGCGGACAGGAATATCACTATGGCTACACCTTC. This codes for CASGQEYHYGYTF. The complete variable domain, with remaining parts taken from reference TRBV13 and TRBJ1-2, reads AAGVIQSPRHLIKEKRETATLKCYPIPRHDTVYWYQQGPGQDPQFLISFYEKMQSDKGSIPDRFSAQQFSDYHSELNMSSLELGDSALYFCASGQEYHYGYTFGSGTRLTVV.

This clone has just a few counts. J is TRBJ2-2 and V is TRBV3-1 (or the pseudogene TRBV3-2); D unresolved. The CDR3 is made up of 13 amino acids. Trimming took 2 bases from V and 7 from J, leaving 8 bases between them. Looked up from germline, CDR1 is LGHDT and CDR2 is YNNKEL (reference sequence). DNA for the CDR3: TGTGCCAGCAGCCAACCCACACGCGGGGAGCTGTTTTTT. This translates into CASSQPTRGELFF.

This chain uses TRBV27 with TRBJ1-5, with 9 bases matching TRBD1. Germline V gene data show CDR1 as MNHEY and CDR2 as SMNVEV (reference sequence). CDR3 length: 16 residues. The trim removed 6 bases at V and 5 bases at J, leaving 11 bases unmatched. CDR3 amino acids: CASSSIWDREDQPQHF. In DNA form, the CDR3 reads TGTGCCAGCAGCTCCATCTGGGACAGGGAGGATCAGCCCCAGCATTTT.

The rearrangement uses TRBV10-3 and TRBJ1-2, with TRBD1 identical over 7 bases. The germline CDR1 and CDR2 sequences are ENHRY and SYGVKD. Trimming at V came to 10 bases and at J to 0 bases, leaving 8 bases not matched to a gene. CDR3 length: 14 amino acids. The CDR3 nucleotides are TGTGCCACCTGGGGACAGACAACTAACTATGGCTACACCTTC. It is translated as CATWGQTTNYGYTF.